These 26 T cell receptor beta chains were all obtained from the same sample, sequenced in a study of cytomegalovirus exposure and HLA in healthy donors. This PCR relied on a set of 60 Vbeta primers and 13 Jbeta primers. Profiled with immunoSEQ multiplex PCR; TCRdb holds only in-frame clones, not every one. Among fewer than 250,000 clones listed, about four fifths were seen once. The sample was PBMCs. These receptors came from a middle-aged woman in good health and CMV-seronegative.

The rearrangement uses TRBV11-3 and TRBJ2-5; 8 nucleotides match TRBD2. J was trimmed by 4 bases and V by 1 base; bases with no gene match: 14. Looked up from germline, CDR1 is SGHNT and CDR2 is YENEEA. The CDR3 extends over 18 amino acids. This CDR3 reads CASSLALFTSGARETQYF. CDR3 bases: TGTGCCAGCAGCTTAGCCCTCTTTACTAGCGGAGCTAGAGAGACCCAGTACTTC. Full variable domain (rest looked up from reference TRBV11-3 and TRBJ2-5): EAGVVQSPRYKIIEKKQPVAFWCNPISGHNTLYWYLQNLGQGPELLIRYENEEAVDDSQLPKDRFSAERLKGVDSTLKIQPAELGDSAVYLCASSLALFTSGARETQYFGPGTRLLVL.

The chain is built from TRBV11-3 and TRBJ1-3; D possibly corresponds to TRBD1 (5 bases). Trimming took off 3 bases at V and 4 bases at J, with 16 bases between the two ends. The CDR3 covers 16 residues. Germline V gene lookup returns CDR1 SGHNT and CDR2 YENEEA. CDR3 nucleotide sequence: TGTGCCAGCAGCTTCGGCGGGGGGACGTGGGGAAACACCATATATTTT. Residues: CASSFGGGTWGNTIYF.

The chain recombines TRBV30 with TRBJ2-1; 11 bases are shared with TRBD1. The length of the CDR3 is 13 residues. Trimming removed 8 bases from V and 4 bases from J; junction bases left unmatched: 4. CDR1 and CDR2 from the germline V gene are GTSNPN and SVGIG (reference sequence). The CDR3 sequence is CAGQGAYYNEQFF. The DNA for the CDR3 is TGTGCCGGACAGGGGGCTTATTACAATGAGCAGTTCTTC. Supplemented by reference TRBV30 and TRBJ2-1, the full variable domain reads SQTIHQWPATLVQPVGSPLSLECTVEGTSNPNLYWYRQAAGRGLQLLFYSVGIGQISSEVPQNLSASRPQDRQFILSSKKLLLSDSGFYLCAGQGAYYNEQFFGPGTRLTVL.

The rearrangement joins TRBV10-3 to TRBJ2-3; 11 bases map to TRBD2. V lost 7 bases to trimming and J lost 2 bases; unmatched junction nucleotides: 5. Germline V CDR1 and CDR2: ENHRY, SYGVKD. The CDR3 runs 15 residues. CDR3 nucleotides: TGTGCCATCAAGGGACTAGCGGATAACACAGATACGCAGTATTTT. The encoded protein is CAIKGLADNTDTQYF.

The chain uses TRBV19 and TRBJ1-2, with unresolved D. Per the germline V gene, CDR1 is LNHDA and CDR2 is SQIVND (reference sequence). Trimming took off 4 bases at V and 8 bases at J, with 17 bases between the two ends. The CDR3 covers 14 residues. The CDR3 DNA is TGTGCCAGTAGTACGTCACTTACAGTTAGAGGCTACACCTTC. It encodes CASSTSLTVRGYTF.

The CDR3 bases are TGTGCCAGCAGTGAGTCGGACAGTGCAGGCGAGCAGTACTTC. Translating it yields CASSESDSAGEQYF. The V and J genes are TRBV6-4 and TRBJ2-7; tentatively, D is TRBD1 (6 bases). This CDR3 region has 14 residues. Germline V gene lookup returns CDR1 MRHNA and CDR2 SNTAGT. V lost 3 bases and J lost 6, with 15 bases in between.

The chain links TRBV15 to TRBJ2-7, with TRBD1 identical over 9 bases. Germline assignment: CDR1 LNHNV and CDR2 YYDKDF (reference sequence). The ends lost 5 bases at V and 2 bases at J; junction bases unmatched: 7. This CDR3 contains 15 residues. The DNA for the CDR3 is TGTGCCACCAGCGGTCCGGGACAGGGTACCTACGAGCAGTACTTC. This codes for CATSGPGQGTYEQYF.

The V call is TRBV9, the J call TRBJ1-2, with 8 bases that match TRBD1. The V and J ends lost 0 bases and 5 bases, in that order; junction bases with no gene match: 6. Germline loops: CDR1 SGDLS, CDR2 YYNGEE. The CDR3 sequence is 15 residues long. The CDR3 DNA reads as TGTGCCAGCAGCGTAGTATCAGGGGGCGATTATGGCTACACCTTC. Amino acids: CASSVVSGGDYGYTF.

J is TRBJ1-4 and V is TRBV6-6; D gene uncertain. The V gene's germline CDR1 is MNHNY and CDR2 SVGAGI (reference sequence). Trimming took off 6 bases at V and 0 bases at J, with 8 bases between the two ends. The CDR3 sequence is 14 residues long. Here the CDR3 DNA reads TGTGCCAGCAGATACAGCGCAACTAATGAAAAACTGTTTTTT. It specifies CASRYSATNEKLFF.

The rearrangement joins TRBV11-3 to TRBJ1-2; TRBD1 is a possible D gene (5 bases). Trimming removed 5 bases from V and 7 bases from J, with 14 bases in between. CDR3 length: 13 residues. Germline-derived CDR1 and CDR2 are SGHNT and YENEEA. The CDR3 region has the DNA TGTGCCAGCAGCCTCAAGGGGCCCGGTGGCTACACCTTC. Its translation: CASSLKGPGGYTF.

The chain carries TRBV10-3 and TRBJ1-5; 10 bases are shared with TRBD1. Germline CDR1 and CDR2: ENHRY and SYGVKD. The CDR3 contains 14 residues. With 4 bases clipped from V and 5 bases from J, the junction kept 2 bases outside the gene matches. The CDR3 region is CAISVGTGDQPQHF. The CDR3 nucleotides read TGTGCCATCAGTGTAGGGACAGGGGATCAGCCCCAGCATTTT.

J is TRBJ2-2 and V is TRBV5-1; D is possibly TRBD2 (6 bases). V was shortened by 2 bases and J by 2 bases, with 10 bases between the two germline ends. From germline, CDR1 is SGHRS and CDR2 YFSETQ. The CDR3 has 15 residues. CDR3 coding DNA: TGCGCCAGCAGCTTAATGGGACTTAACACCGGGGAGCTGTTTTTT. It is translated as CASSLMGLNTGELFF.

This clone was seen only once. This chain links TRBV29-1 with TRBJ1-2; D not resolved. Germline V gene lookup returns CDR1 SQVTM and CDR2 ANQGSEA. V was cut by 4 bases and J by 5 bases, with 11 bases left in between. The CDR3 spans 12 residues. The CDR3 nucleotides are TGCAGCGTTGGAGTTGGTGTTTATGGCTACACCTTC. As protein: CSVGVGVYGYTF.

This sequence joins TRBV7-9 and TRBJ1-1, with D tentatively TRBD1 (5 bases). The CDR3 sequence is 14 residues long. Germline values: CDR1 SEHNR, CDR2 FQNEAQ (reference sequence). V gave up 5 bases and J gave up 5 bases, with 15 bases separating them. In DNA form, the CDR3 reads TGTGCCAGCAGCCGAGAGCAGGGTCGGACTGAAGCTTTCTTT. This gives the protein CASSREQGRTEAFF.

V usage is TRBV4-1 and J usage is TRBJ2-1; 10 nucleotides line up with TRBD2. Unmatched junction bases numbered 10, after V lost 5 bases and J lost 9 bases. This CDR3 comprises 15 residues. Germline V lookup: CDR1 MGHRA, CDR2 YSYEKL. DNA of the CDR3: TGCGCCAGCAGCACCCTAGCGGGAGTGGGCCGTGAGCAGTTCTTC. Translating gives CASSTLAGVGREQFF.

Worth noting for this clone: Relative to the germline gene, one junction end is altered; a read error may explain this. J is TRBJ1-2 and V is TRBV13, with 11 bases fitting TRBD1. Germline CDR1 reads PRHDT; CDR2 reads FYEKMQ (reference sequence). This CDR3 has 15 amino acids. CDR3 residues: CASSLGTGGNYGYTF. CDR3 DNA sequence: TGTGCCAGCAGCCTAGGGACAGGGGGGAACTATGGCTACACCTTC.

The rearrangement uses TRBV23-1 and TRBJ1-1; 9 nucleotides align to TRBD1. TRBV23-1 is reported as an ORF; its role is uncertain. Germline trimming cut 0 bases from V and 4 bases from J; bases unmatched to any gene: 6. The CDR3 length is 16 residues. The CDR3 DNA is TGCGCCAGCAGTCAATCGTGGGACAGGGTCGGCACTGAAGCTTTCTTT. Translating gives CASSQSWDRVGTEAFF.

This chain links TRBV5-1 with TRBJ2-3; 8 bases match TRBD1. The ends lost 4 bases at V and 5 bases at J; junction bases unmatched: 6. CDR3 size: 14 residues. Looked up from germline, CDR1 is SGHRS and CDR2 is YFSETQ. CDR3: CASSPGQGGDTQYF. The CDR3 DNA reads TGCGCCAGCAGCCCTGGACAGGGTGGAGATACGCAGTATTTT.

J is TRBJ2-3 and V is TRBV10-3, with 7 bases matching TRBD1. The germline V gene has CDR1 ENHRY and CDR2 SYGVKD. Trimming removed 6 bases from V and 0 bases from J; junction bases left unmatched: 3. The CDR3 consists of 14 residues. The CDR3 sequence is CAIRQGVSTDTQYF. The CDR3 DNA reads TGTGCCATCAGGCAGGGGGTTAGCACAGATACGCAGTATTTT.

This chain links TRBV6-4 with TRBJ1-1; TRBD1 matches 9 bases. The CDR3 extends over 14 amino acids. V lost 4 bases and J lost 1; bases outside the gene matches: 1. In germline, CDR1 is MRHNA, CDR2 SNTAGT. CDR3 region: CASSVGQGNTEAFF. The CDR3 DNA reads TGTGCCAGCAGTGTGGGACAGGGGAACACTGAAGCTTTCTTT.

This clone came up once. V usage is TRBV27 and J usage is TRBJ2-3; D is possibly TRBD2 (6 bases). Per germline, CDR1 MNHEY and CDR2 SMNVEV (reference sequence). V was pared by 5 bases and J by 0 bases, with 9 bases between. This CDR3 is 14 amino acids long. CDR3 amino acids: CASSAGWSTDTQYF. As DNA, the CDR3 is TGTGCCAGCAGTGCGGGGTGGAGCACAGATACGCAGTATTTT.

V usage is TRBV13 and J usage is TRBJ2-3, with 13 bases matching TRBD2. Germline CDR1 and CDR2: PRHDT and FYEKMQ (reference sequence). The CDR3 covers 16 residues. V was clipped by 5 bases and J by 6 bases; unmatched bases: 8. CDR3 in amino acids: CASSTRTSGREDTQYF. In DNA, the CDR3 is TGTGCCAGCAGCACTAGGACTAGCGGGAGAGAGGATACGCAGTATTTT.

This clone has just one count. The chain employs TRBV4-2 and TRBJ2-5; 13 positions agree with TRBD2. V lost 6 bases, J lost 5 bases, and 6 bases stayed unmatched. The CDR3 covers 15 residues. Germline lookup yields CDR1 LGHNA and CDR2 YNFKEQ. For the CDR3, the DNA is TGTGCCAGCAGTCGGACTAGCGGGAGTATCGAGACCCAGTACTTC. Protein product: CASSRTSGSIETQYF.

This chain links TRBV11-3 with TRBJ2-7, with TRBD1 matching over 7 bases. This CDR3 has 14 amino acids. After removal of 5 bases from V and 2 bases from J, the junction contained 6 bases not matched to a gene. Per germline, CDR1 SGHNT and CDR2 YENEEA. The DNA of the CDR3 is TGTGCCAGCAGCCCTCGGGACAGAACCTACGAGCAGTACTTC. It yields the protein CASSPRDRTYEQYF.

V usage is TRBV15 and J usage is TRBJ2-1, with 11 bases that match TRBD2. V was pared by 1 base and J by 3 bases, with 11 bases of the junction left unmatched. Germline V CDR1 and CDR2: LNHNV, YYDKDF (reference sequence). The CDR3 sequence is 19 residues long. CDR3: CATSRVWLAGGAIYNEQFF. The DNA of the CDR3 is TGTGCCACCAGCAGAGTCTGGCTAGCGGGAGGAGCTATCTACAATGAGCAGTTCTTC.

The chain recombines TRBV30 with TRBJ2-7; 11 bases agree with TRBD2. This CDR3 is built from 16 residues. J was trimmed by 4 bases and V by 1 base; bases with no gene match: 9. Germline lookup yields CDR1 GTSNPN and CDR2 SVGIG (reference sequence). CDR3 protein: CAWSGLAGPSLYEQYV. CDR3 DNA: TGTGCCTGGAGTGGACTAGCGGGACCCTCTCTTTACGAGCAGTACGTC.